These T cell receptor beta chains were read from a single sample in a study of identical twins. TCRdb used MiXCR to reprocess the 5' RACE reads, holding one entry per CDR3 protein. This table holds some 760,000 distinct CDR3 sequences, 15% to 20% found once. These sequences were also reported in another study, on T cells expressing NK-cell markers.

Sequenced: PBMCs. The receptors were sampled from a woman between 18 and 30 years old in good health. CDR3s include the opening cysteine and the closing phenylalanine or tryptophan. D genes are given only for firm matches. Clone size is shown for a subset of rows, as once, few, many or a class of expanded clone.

CASSQEGQLAAGTGELFF | TGCGCCAGCAGCCAAGAGGGACAGCTTGCAGCAGGAACCGGGGAGCTGTTTTTT | TRBD1 | TRBJ2-2 | TRBV4-1 | few
CASSFRTGELFF | TGTGCCAGCAGCTTCCGAACCGGGGAGCTGTTTTTT | NA | TRBJ2-2 | TRBV7-2 | many
CASSYTSNDEQFF | TGTGCCAGCAGTTACACCTCCAACGATGAGCAGTTCTTC | NA | TRBJ2-1 | TRBV6-5 | few
CASSQEERMGGETQYF | TGCGCCAGCAGCCAAGAGGAGCGGATGGGCGGAGAGACCCAGTACTTC | NA | TRBJ2-5 | TRBV4-1 | few
CASRRGRASTDTQYF | TGTGCCAGCAGACGAGGGAGGGCCTCCACAGATACGCAGTATTTT | TRBD2 | TRBJ2-3 | TRBV2 | NA
CSALPLLLVTDTQYF | TGCAGTGCTCTCCCCCTGCTCCTCGTCACAGATACGCAGTATTTT | NA | TRBJ2-3 | TRBV20-1 | few
CASGQRREAFF | TGTGCCAGCGGGCAGCGGCGTGAAGCTTTCTTT | NA | TRBJ1-1 | TRBV6-5 | few
CASSVSGASGNTIYF | TGTGCCAGCAGTGTTTCAGGGGCCAGCGGAAACACCATATATTTT | NA | TRBJ1-3 | TRBV6-1 | few
CASSPPGQTNTEAFF | TGCGCCAGCAGCCCACCGGGGCAGACAAACACTGAAGCTTTCTTT | NA | TRBJ1-1 | TRBV5-1 | few
CSATPGRGYNEQFF | TGCAGTGCTACTCCGGGACGGGGATACAATGAGCAGTTCTTC | NA | TRBJ2-1 | TRBV20-1 | NA
CASSLVWTSGGADNEQFF | TGTGCCAGCAGCTTAGTCTGGACTAGCGGGGGGGCGGATAATGAGCAGTTCTTC | TRBD2 | TRBJ2-1 | TRBV11-1 | NA
CASSSPANTEAFF | TGTGCCAGCAGCTCCCCAGCGAACACTGAAGCTTTCTTT | NA | TRBJ1-1 | TRBV7-6 | NA
CSVAEAVSYEQYF | TGCAGCGTTGCTGAGGCAGTCTCCTACGAGCAGTACTTC | NA | TRBJ2-7 | TRBV29-1 | few
CASSLLTGTTEAFF | TGCGCCAGCAGCTTATTAACAGGGACCACTGAAGCTTTCTTT | NA | TRBJ1-1 | TRBV5-1 | NA
CASSNTGTSGYEQYF | TGTGCCAGCAGTAATACCGGGACTAGCGGGTACGAGCAGTACTTC | TRBD2 | TRBJ2-7 | TRBV7-8 | NA
CSARPRGTPEQYF | TGCAGTGCTAGACCGCGCGGGACCCCTGAGCAGTACTTC | NA | TRBJ2-7 | TRBV20-1 | few
CAALSETYEQYF | TGTGCCGCGCTAAGCGAGACCTACGAGCAGTACTTC | NA | TRBJ2-7 | TRBV10-3 | few
CASRGLAGEADTQYF | TGTGCCAGCAGGGGACTAGCGGGAGAGGCAGATACGCAGTATTTT | TRBD2 | TRBJ2-3 | TRBV6-1 | many
CASSQEFSSYNEQFF | TGTGCCAGCAGCCAAGAGTTTAGCTCCTACAATGAGCAGTTCTTC | NA | TRBJ2-1 | TRBV4-2 | NA
CSAAGGIETQYF | TGCAGTGCAGCGGGGGGGATAGAGACCCAGTACTTC | TRBD2 | TRBJ2-5 | TRBV20-1 | few
CAISGSGALDEQYF | TGTGCCATCAGTGGGTCAGGGGCTCTAGACGAGCAGTACTTC | NA | TRBJ2-7 | TRBV10-3 | few
CASRPGTRGFNEQFF | TGTGCCAGCAGACCGGGGACTAGAGGCTTCAATGAGCAGTTCTTC | TRBD2 | TRBJ2-1 | TRBV7-2 | few
CAWSRASGNYEQYF | TGTGCCTGGAGCCGAGCCTCAGGAAACTACGAGCAGTACTTC | NA | TRBJ2-7 | TRBV30 | few
CASSLVFAGTGDADTQYF | TGTGCCAGCAGTTTAGTGTTCGCCGGGACAGGGGATGCAGATACGCAGTATTTT | TRBD1 | TRBJ2-3 | TRBV12-3/TRBV12-4 | NA
CASSLRQGDYNEQFF | TGTGCCAGCAGCTTAAGGCAGGGAGATTACAATGAGCAGTTCTTC | NA | TRBJ2-1 | TRBV7-2 | many
CSASGGLRSYEQYF | TGCAGTGCTAGCGGGGGGCTACGCTCCTACGAGCAGTACTTC | NA | TRBJ2-7 | TRBV20-1 | NA
CASSPRGIAKNIQYF | TGTGCCAGCTCACCACGGGGGATCGCCAAAAACATTCAGTACTTC | NA | TRBJ2-4 | TRBV18 | few
CARRTGGRDTQYF | TGTGCCAGAAGGACAGGGGGAAGGGATACGCAGTATTTT | TRBD1 | TRBJ2-3 | TRBV6-1 | NA
CASSGTGAFYNSPLHF | TGTGCCAGCAGCGGGACAGGGGCCTTCTATAATTCACCCCTCCACTTT | TRBD1 | TRBJ1-6 | TRBV6-1 | NA
CASSKQGDYEQYF | TGTGCCAGCAGTAAACAGGGGGACTACGAGCAGTACTTC | TRBD1 | TRBJ2-7 | TRBV2 | NA
CSAAAWGLQHF | TGCAGTGCAGCTGCTTGGGGACTACAGCATTTT | NA | TRBJ1-5 | TRBV20-1 | NA
CASTGALGNTIYF | TGCGCCAGCACCGGAGCCCTTGGAAACACCATATATTTT | NA | TRBJ1-3 | TRBV10-1 | few
CATSRVRTDTQYF | TGTGCCACCAGCAGAGTGCGCACAGATACGCAGTATTTT | NA | TRBJ2-3 | TRBV15 | few
CASSIGQGLWEQYF | TGCGCCAGCAGCATCGGACAGGGCCTGTGGGAGCAGTACTTC | TRBD1 | TRBJ2-7 | TRBV5-1 | few
CASSFGGPSGNIQYF | TGTGCCAGCAGCTTTGGGGGACCCAGTGGAAACATTCAGTACTTC | NA | TRBJ2-4 | TRBV7-9 | NA
CSAIDRGSNQPQHF | TGCAGTGCCATAGACAGGGGCAGCAATCAGCCCCAGCATTTT | TRBD1 | TRBJ1-5 | TRBV20-1 | few
CATQTGAINQPQHF | TGTGCCACTCAGACGGGGGCGATTAATCAGCCCCAGCATTTT | NA | TRBJ1-5 | TRBV7-2 | NA
CASSLEAISSYNEQFF | TGCGCCAGCAGCTTGGAAGCCATTAGCTCCTACAATGAGCAGTTCTTC | NA | TRBJ2-1 | TRBV5-1 | NA
CSARGRSSIYEQYF | TGCAGTGCTAGGGGCAGGTCCTCTATCTACGAGCAGTACTTC | NA | TRBJ2-7 | TRBV20-1 | NA
CASSQDVGGGRLYF | TGTGCCAGCAGCCAAGATGTCGGAGGGGGCCGTCTGTACTTC | NA | TRBJ2-5 | TRBV14 | few